Sequencing of this T cell receptor beta chain was carried out in a study of T cells after yellow fever vaccination. The sample holds many counts of this clonotype. Its specificity is not known. A single record per CDR3 protein comes from TCRdb applying MiXCR to the 5' RACE reads. The table lists under 95,000 distinct CDR3 sequences, more than 5.5% of them singletons. V was shortened by 3 bases and J by 6 bases, with 15 bases between the two germline ends. The CDR3 length is 14 residues. Notes on the study in general: A large majority of primary-vaccination clones showed up again after the booster (approximately 96% CD4, 88% CD8). Overall, a small share of clonotypes was seen in both CD4 and CD8 compartments.

This receptor was obtained from a man younger than 30 who received the YFV17D yellow fever vaccine. This material consisted of CD8+ T cells sorted from PBMCs, taken 10 days after the first yellow fever vaccination. This sequence joins TRBV12-3 or TRBV12-4 and TRBJ2-7, with D tentatively TRBD1 (5 bases). CDR3 sequence reads: CASSFAGIRSEQYF. The DNA of the CDR3 is TGTGCCAGCAGTTTTGCAGGGATTCGCTCCGAGCAGTACTTC.